Below, one T cell receptor (beta chain) is given with its context. The antigen is not known. Trimming pared 3 bases from V and 2 bases from J, leaving 10 bases between. The CDR3 has 13 amino acids. The germline V gene has CDR1 SQVTM and CDR2 ANQGSEA. Profiling relied on immunoSEQ multiplex PCR, and the TCRdb table lists in-frame clones only, not all of them. This sample has about 160,000 clones, with over 75% found just once. This record comes from a study of T cell responses to AZD1222 COVID-19 vaccine. Study context: Analysis merged second doses at about 4 or about 12 weeks.

Study results and caveats: Every sample of the repertoires postdated the peak T cell response. Only five or six AZD1222 recipients tested seropositive at baseline. Reports indicate that nearly half of spike-specific TCRs are directed at unmutated variant regions.

Sequenced here: peripheral blood, sampled on day 0 of AZD1222 vaccination. The chain couples TRBV29-1 to TRBJ1-2, with D hard to call. The origin of this receptor is an adult in good health. The CDR3 region is CSVDSGENYGYTF. The CDR3 DNA reads TGCAGCGTTGATTCGGGAGAAAACTATGGCTACACCTTC.